The clone carrying this TCR beta chain came up once. The record originates from a study of OX40 agonist ivuxolimab in advanced cancers. Study overall: The study treated patients with ivuxolimab, an agonistic anti-OX40 (CD134) antibody. Three individuals attained partial responses, comprising one hepatocellular carcinoma case and two cutaneous melanoma cases.

The CDR3 covers 14 residues. The germline V gene has CDR1 LGHNA and CDR2 YNFKEQ. V dropped 5 bases and J dropped 4 bases, with 12 bases sitting between them. The assay was immunoSEQ multiplex PCR, and TCRdb's table has in-frame clones only and misses some. The data contain 30,000 to 40,000 clones, 65% to 75% of them seen just once; the ten biggest clones take up approximately 19%. The receptor's source is an adult with an advanced solid tumor such as melanoma, head and neck, liver or kidney cancer. Sequencing used CD4+ or CD8+ T cells sorted from blood, obtained in a trial of the OX40 agonist ivuxolimab. The chain couples TRBV4-2 to TRBJ1-3; a possible D gene is TRBD1 (6 bases). The CDR3 coding sequence is TGTGCCAGCAGCTTGGCAGGGGCCGGAAACACCATATATTTT. It yields the protein CASSLAGAGNTIYF.